What follows describes a single T cell receptor beta chain. The data are from a study of shared clonotypes between healthy human individuals. Study context: The plates for each donor numbered three CD4 naive, three CD4 memory, two CD8 naive and one CD8 memory.

Repertoires were generated with immunoSEQ multiplex PCR, while TCRdb's copy carries only in-frame clones and drops some. In the table there are about 2 million clones, about 95% of which are singletons. The germline V gene has CDR1 MNHEY and CDR2 SVGAGI. There are 12 residues in the CDR3. V gave up 7 bases and J gave up 5 bases, with 10 bases separating them. The receptor comes from a man between 18 and 29 years old in good health. Sequenced sample: naive CD4+ T cells sorted from blood. The sample's subset: CD45RA+ positively selected. The chain is built from TRBV6-5 and TRBJ2-3, with a weak D call TRBD1 (6 bases). This CDR3 is CASNQGGDTQYF. The CDR3 coding sequence is TGTGCCAGCAACCAAGGGGGAGATACGCAGTATTTT.